These 18 T cell receptor beta chains originate from one sample sequenced in a study of beta chain features in type 1 diabetes. Study observations and caveats: In every one of the four CD4+ subsets, TCRB CDR3s were moderately but significantly shorter in Type 1 diabetes patients.

These receptors' antigens are unknown. Expressed TCRB transcripts were sequenced, since all the RNA that had been isolated was reverse transcribed. The data were produced by immunoSEQ multiplex PCR, yet TCRdb's version contains in-frame clones alone and is incomplete. Among hundreds of thousands of clones listed, over 12% were seen once. The material sequenced was naive CD4+ T cells from blood. These TCRs come from a man younger than 35 with type 1 diabetes.

The chain links TRBV28 to TRBJ1-1, with D tentatively TRBD1 (5 bases). Germline CDR1 is MDHEN and CDR2 is SYDVKM. This CDR3 has 11 amino acids. Deletions cut 7 bases from V and 7 bases from J, with 10 bases between. CDR3 DNA sequence: TGTGCCAGCATACAGGCAGGTGAAGCTTTCTTT. It is translated as CASIQAGEAFF. Variable domain in full (rest from reference TRBV28 and TRBJ1-1): DVKVTQSSRYLVKRTGEKVFLECVQDMDHENMFWYRQDPGLGLRLIYFSYDVKMKEKGDIPEGYSVSREKKERFSLILESASTNQTSMYLCASIQAGEAFFGQGTRLTVV.

In its sample, this clone was seen a few times. Being one base from a much bigger clone, this may be a read error. The chain recombines TRBV7-9 with TRBJ2-5, with D unclear. Germline V lookup: CDR1 SEHNR, CDR2 FQNEAQ (reference sequence). V lost 6 bases and J lost 3, with 2 bases in between. The CDR3 is made up of 10 amino acids. The CDR3 sequence is CASREETQYF. The CDR3 nucleotides read TGTGCCAGCAGAGAAGAGACCCAGTACTTC.

The rearrangement links TRBV5-4 to TRBJ2-1, with TRBD1 as a possible D gene (5 bases). Germline CDR1 and CDR2: SGHNT and YYREEE (reference sequence). The CDR3 sequence is 15 residues long. With 4 bases removed from V and 0 bases from J, the gap between germline ends came to 11 bases. The CDR3 spells CASSPRQSSYNEQFF. CDR3 in DNA: TGTGCCAGCAGCCCCCGACAGAGCTCCTACAATGAGCAGTTCTTC.

This clone was counted between two and nine times. The V call is TRBV28, the J call TRBJ2-7; perhaps TRBD1 as D (6 bases). Trimming took 2 bases from V and 6 from J, leaving 11 bases between them. Germline lookup yields CDR1 MDHEN and CDR2 SYDVKM. The CDR3 totals 13 residues. CDR3 sequence (DNA): TGTGCCAGCAGTTTAAACAGGGCGGGCGAGCAGTACTTC. Amino acids: CASSLNRAGEQYF. Full variable domain (rest looked up from reference TRBV28 and TRBJ2-7): DVKVTQSSRYLVKRTGEKVFLECVQDMDHENMFWYRQDPGLGLRLIYFSYDVKMKEKGDIPEGYSVSREKKERFSLILESASTNQTSMYLCASSLNRAGEQYFGPGTRLTVT.

This clone was seen a few times. This sequence joins TRBV6-1 and TRBJ1-4; 8 bases agree with TRBD1. In germline, CDR1 is MNHNS, CDR2 SASEGT. The CDR3 spans 15 residues. With V trimmed by 4 bases and J by 2 bases, 3 bases remained unmatched. CDR3: CASSVNRGTNEKLFF. CDR3 nucleotides: TGTGCCAGCAGTGTCAACAGGGGGACTAATGAAAAACTGTTTTTT.

This clone was detected only a few times. Different DNA sequences within this sample yield the same CDR3. This rearrangement joins TRBV7-9 to TRBJ1-1; unclear D gene. Germline loops: CDR1 SEHNR, CDR2 FQNEAQ (reference sequence). The CDR3 consists of 14 residues. V was clipped by 4 bases and J by 1 base, with 10 bases between them. In DNA, the CDR3 is TGTGCCAGCAGCTCCCGGACGGGGAACACTGAAGCTTTCTTT. Translation gives CASSSRTGNTEAFF.

The CDR3 DNA is TGTGCCAGCAGCCAGACGACTAGCGGTTCGTACAATGAGCAGTTCTTC. Its protein is CASSQTTSGSYNEQFF. The chain combines TRBV11-2 with TRBJ2-1; 9 bases line up with TRBD2. The trim removed 5 bases at V and 4 bases at J, leaving 9 bases unmatched. The CDR3 contains 16 residues. From germline, CDR1 is SGHAT and CDR2 FQNNGV.

The chain recombines TRBV19 with TRBJ2-2; D is unclear. The CDR3 has 13 residues. The germline gives CDR1 LNHDA, CDR2 SQIVND (reference sequence). With 0 bases removed from V and 7 bases from J, the gap between germline ends came to 6 bases. CDR3 residues: CASSIEGVGELFF. The CDR3 nucleotides read TGTGCCAGTAGTATAGAGGGTGTCGGGGAGCTGTTTTTT.

Notes on this clone: This sample also contains other DNA sequences that code for the same CDR3. J is TRBJ2-3 and V is TRBV7-2; D not resolved. The CDR3 sequence is 13 residues long. CDR1 is SGHTA, CDR2 FQGNSA, per germline. Trimming took 1 base from V and 5 from J, leaving 7 bases between them. The CDR3 nucleotides read TGTGCCAGCAGCTTAGGGGCCAGAGATACGCAGTATTTT. As protein: CASSLGARDTQYF.

The sample holds a few counts of this clone. The chain combines TRBV30 with TRBJ1-2, with D unclear. Germline V lookup: CDR1 GTSNPN, CDR2 SVGIG (reference sequence). There are 13 residues in the CDR3. V was pared by 8 bases and J by 5 bases, with 18 bases between. The CDR3 DNA sequence: TGTGCCGGCGATGGGGAAACGGTTTATGGCTACACCTTC. It specifies CAGDGETVYGYTF. The full variable domain, rest sourced from reference TRBV30 and TRBJ1-2, is SQTIHQWPATLVQPVGSPLSLECTVEGTSNPNLYWYRQAAGRGLQLLFYSVGIGQISSEVPQNLSASRPQDRQFILSSKKLLLSDSGFYLCAGDGETVYGYTFGSGTRLTVV.

This clone was counted between two and nine times. The gene calls are TRBV7-2 and TRBJ1-5, with D uncertain. CDR1 SGHTA and CDR2 FQGNSA come from the germline V gene. This CDR3 region has 15 residues. Deletions cut 4 bases from V and 2 bases from J, with 12 bases between. The CDR3 DNA reads as TGTGCCAGCAGCTCGCCGGAGAGAGGCAATCAGCCCCAGCATTTT. Translation gives CASSSPERGNQPQHF. The full variable domain, with the rest looked up from reference TRBV7-2 and TRBJ1-5, is GAGVSQSPSNKVTEKGKDVELRCDPISGHTALYWYRQSLGQGLEFLIYFQGNSAPDKSGLPSDRFSAERTGGSVSTLTIQRTQQEDSAVYLCASSSPERGNQPQHFGDGTRLSIL.

This clone was found a few times. This sample also contains other DNA sequences that code for the same CDR3. The chain is built from TRBV30 and TRBJ2-6; unclear D gene. V shed 3 bases and J shed 0 bases, with 3 bases lying between them. In germline, CDR1 is GTSNPN, CDR2 SVGIG (reference sequence). The CDR3 sequence is 13 residues long. CDR3 nucleotide sequence: TGTGCCTGGAGCGGCTCTGGGGCCAACGTCCTGACTTTC. This sequence encodes CAWSGSGANVLTF. Using reference TRBV30 and TRBJ2-6 for the parts outside the CDR3, the full variable domain is SQTIHQWPATLVQPVGSPLSLECTVEGTSNPNLYWYRQAAGRGLQLLFYSVGIGQISSEVPQNLSASRPQDRQFILSSKKLLLSDSGFYLCAWSGSGANVLTFGAGSRLTVL.

The chain has TRBV29-1 and TRBJ1-1; D is unclear. The CDR3 totals 13 residues. Trimming took 5 bases from V and 1 from J, leaving 11 bases between them. Germline V lookup: CDR1 SQVTM, CDR2 ANQGSEA. The CDR3 nucleotides are TGCAGCGTTTCGCTACAGTCGAACACTGAAGCTTTCTTT. As protein: CSVSLQSNTEAFF.

This chain links TRBV4-3 with TRBJ1-5; D not certain. Trimming left V 0 bases short and J 4 bases short, with 4 bases between. The germline V gene has CDR1 LGHNA and CDR2 YSLEER. CDR3 length: 13 residues. This chain's CDR3 is CASSQDWNQPQHF. CDR3 sequence (DNA): TGCGCCAGCAGCCAAGATTGGAATCAGCCCCAGCATTTT.

The V and J genes are TRBV30 and TRBJ1-2; D is perhaps TRBD1 (5 bases). The CDR3 is 18 amino acids. The V end lost 8 bases, the J end lost 0 bases, and 28 bases lay between the germline ends. Germline V CDR1 and CDR2: GTSNPN, SVGIG (reference sequence). The CDR3 spells CATLPRGRGGRANYGYTF. The CDR3 DNA reads as TGTGCCACCCTACCCCGGGGGAGGGGCGGTAGAGCTAACTATGGCTACACCTTC.

This clone has a handful of counts. This chain's CDR3 is CASSPPGSGANVLTF. The CDR3 DNA reads TGTGCCAGCAGCCCCCCCGGGTCTGGGGCCAACGTCCTGACTTTC. The chain couples TRBV14 to TRBJ2-6; no definite D call. V was shortened by 4 bases and J by 1 base, with 8 bases between the two germline ends. CDR3 length equals 15 residues. Germline CDR1 and CDR2: SGHDN and FVKESK.

This clone was counted a few times. The CDR3 DNA reads as TGTGCCAGCAGTCACCGGGACAGCCTCAATCAGCCCCAGCATTTT. It codes for CASSHRDSLNQPQHF. This chain joins TRBV6-6 and TRBJ1-5; 7 bases align to TRBD1. The CDR3 is made up of 15 amino acids. Trimming removed 5 bases from V and 3 bases from J; junction bases left unmatched: 7. Germline CDR1 reads MNHNY; CDR2 reads SVGAGI (reference sequence).

This clone was seen more than once but under ten times. In the same sample, other DNA sequences code for this CDR3. The rearrangement uses TRBV9 and TRBJ1-2, with unresolved D. Germline V gives CDR1 SGDLS, CDR2 YYNGEE. CDR3 length: 11 amino acids. V lost 3 bases and J 2 bases, leaving 2 bases between the germline ends. The CDR3 DNA reads TGTGCCAGCAGCGCGAACTATGGCTACACCTTC. Its protein is CASSANYGYTF. The full variable domain, with the rest looked up from reference TRBV9 and TRBJ1-2, is DSGVTQTPKHLITATGQRVTLRCSPRSGDLSVYWYQQSLDQGLQFLIQYYNGEERAKGNILERFSAQQFPDLHSELNLSSLELGDSALYFCASSANYGYTFGSGTRLTVV.